Below, one T cell receptor (beta chain) is given with its context. This clone's antigen is unknown. No quality values exist for individual bases; no much larger clone is one base distant. These data come from a study of blood T cell repertoires in COVID-19 (dated by TCRdb to about 2020). Study-level background: Samples covering the acute and convalescent phases of COVID-19 were provided by collaborators in the United States, Italy and Spain. Where available, HLA class I and class II types were taken from metadata supplied by the sample provider and were not determined by assay-based typing. The sample metadata nearly always contained a de-identified subject ID, COVID-19 status, age in years and sex. Deeply sampled blood TCRbeta repertoires from subjects exposed to, actively infected with, or recovered from COVID-19 were included in the dataset. A freely available public database, intended as a resource for researchers studying the immune response to SARS-CoV-2, is where the repertoires were released. Samples came from the ongoing ImmuneRACE study (first 160 participants) plus 1,254 subjects from 6 global collaborators. The prospective study material was composed of cDNA or gDNA derived from T cells, B-cell-depleted T cells, or PBMCs.

Sequences MNHEY (CDR1) and SVGEGT (CDR2) are obtained from the germline V gene. After removal of 6 bases from V and 6 bases from J, the junction retains 7 bases not matched to a gene. Taken from cysteine to phenylalanine, the CDR3 has 14 residues. Only the CDR3 region is kept as DNA, spanning 42 bases read in frame from base 1. The paper's findings and limits, for the study overall: The amount of clinical and demographic metadata varied by source and participant and was provided uncurated.

The collaborating institutions used their own protocols to collect whole blood in K2EDTA tubes. For TCRbeta analysis, collaborators shipped samples in one of three forms: frozen whole blood, isolated PBMCs, or DNA extracted from either of those sample types. TCRbeta CDR3 regions were amplified from genomic DNA by means of the immunoSEQ Assay, a bias-controlled multiplex PCR. Per the authors' processing: The number of nucleated cells in each sample was estimated from the amplification of reference gene primers within the assay. To quantify the absolute abundance of each unique TCRbeta CDR3 rearrangement, sequence reads were collapsed and filtered. For each sample, productive Simpson clonality was calculated as the square root of Simpson's diversity index across productive rearrangements. TCRdb re-hosts the immuneACCESS table, in-frame sequences only. Its copies lack some clones; in the studies checked, an unresolved V gene accounts for under half of them, and the cause for the rest is not known. V, J and clone size are taken as reported in that table, and D and trimming were inferred from the DNA itself. In this sample the table shows around 55,000 clones, approximately 80% of which occur a single time. Approximately 6.3% of the sample goes to the ten largest clones.

In this chain, TRBV6-2 or TRBV6-3 is recombined with TRBJ1-4; 7 junctional bases match TRBD1. The receptor was isolated from a human donor in a cohort sampled during active or convalescent COVID-19. Sequences were obtained from peripheral blood. The CDR3 region has the sequence CASSPTGNHEKLFF. The nucleotide sequence is given as TGTGCCAGCAGCCCGACAGGGAACCATGAAAAACTGTTTTTT.